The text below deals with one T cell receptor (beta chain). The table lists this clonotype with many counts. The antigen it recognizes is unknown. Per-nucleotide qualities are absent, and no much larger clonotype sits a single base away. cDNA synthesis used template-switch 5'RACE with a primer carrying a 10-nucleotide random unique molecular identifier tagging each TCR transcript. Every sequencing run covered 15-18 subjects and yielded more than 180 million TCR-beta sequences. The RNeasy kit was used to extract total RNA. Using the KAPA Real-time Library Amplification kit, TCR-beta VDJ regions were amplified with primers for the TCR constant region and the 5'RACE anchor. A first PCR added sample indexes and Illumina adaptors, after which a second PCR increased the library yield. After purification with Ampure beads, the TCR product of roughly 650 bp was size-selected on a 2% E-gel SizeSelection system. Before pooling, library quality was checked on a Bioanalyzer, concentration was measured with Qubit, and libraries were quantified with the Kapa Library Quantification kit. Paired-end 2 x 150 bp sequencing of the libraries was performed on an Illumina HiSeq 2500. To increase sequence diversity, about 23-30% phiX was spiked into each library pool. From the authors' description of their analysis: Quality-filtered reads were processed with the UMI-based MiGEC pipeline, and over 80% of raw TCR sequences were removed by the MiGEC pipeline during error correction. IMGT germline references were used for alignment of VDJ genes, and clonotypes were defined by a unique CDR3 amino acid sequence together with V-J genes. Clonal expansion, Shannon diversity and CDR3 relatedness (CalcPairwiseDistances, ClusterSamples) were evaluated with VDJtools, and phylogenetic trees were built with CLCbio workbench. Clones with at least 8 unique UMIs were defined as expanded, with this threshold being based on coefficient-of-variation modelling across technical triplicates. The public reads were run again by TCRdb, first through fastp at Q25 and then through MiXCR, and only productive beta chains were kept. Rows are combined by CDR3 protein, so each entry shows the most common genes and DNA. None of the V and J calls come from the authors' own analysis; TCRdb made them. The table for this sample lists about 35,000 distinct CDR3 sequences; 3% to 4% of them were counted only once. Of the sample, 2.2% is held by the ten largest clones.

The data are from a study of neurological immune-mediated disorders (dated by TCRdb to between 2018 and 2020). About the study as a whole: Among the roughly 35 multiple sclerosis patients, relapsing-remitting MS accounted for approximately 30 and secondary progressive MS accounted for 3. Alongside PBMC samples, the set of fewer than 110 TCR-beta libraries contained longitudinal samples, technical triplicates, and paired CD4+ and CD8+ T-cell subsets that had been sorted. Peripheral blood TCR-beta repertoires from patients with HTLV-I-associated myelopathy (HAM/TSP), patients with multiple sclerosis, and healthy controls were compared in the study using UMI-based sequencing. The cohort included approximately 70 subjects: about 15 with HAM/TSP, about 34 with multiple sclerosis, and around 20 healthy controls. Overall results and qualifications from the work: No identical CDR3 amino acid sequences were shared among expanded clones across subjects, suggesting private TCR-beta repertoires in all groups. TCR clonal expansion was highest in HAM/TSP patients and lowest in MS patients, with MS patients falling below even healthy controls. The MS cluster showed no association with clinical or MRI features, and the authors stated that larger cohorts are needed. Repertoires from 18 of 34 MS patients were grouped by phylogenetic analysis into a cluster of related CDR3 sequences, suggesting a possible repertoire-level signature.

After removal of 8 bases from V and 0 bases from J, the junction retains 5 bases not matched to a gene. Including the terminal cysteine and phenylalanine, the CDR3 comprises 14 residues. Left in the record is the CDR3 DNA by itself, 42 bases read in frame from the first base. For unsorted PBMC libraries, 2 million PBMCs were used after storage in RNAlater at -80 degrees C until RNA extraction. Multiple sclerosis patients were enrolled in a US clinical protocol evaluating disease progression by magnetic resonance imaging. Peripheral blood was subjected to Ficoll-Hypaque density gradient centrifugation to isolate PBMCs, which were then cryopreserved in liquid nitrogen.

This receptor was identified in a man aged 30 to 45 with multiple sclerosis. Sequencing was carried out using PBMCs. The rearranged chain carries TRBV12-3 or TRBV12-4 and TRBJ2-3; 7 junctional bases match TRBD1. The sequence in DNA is TGTGCCAGCGGCTTGACAGGGAGCACAGATACGCAGTATTTT. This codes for CASGLTGSTDTQYF.